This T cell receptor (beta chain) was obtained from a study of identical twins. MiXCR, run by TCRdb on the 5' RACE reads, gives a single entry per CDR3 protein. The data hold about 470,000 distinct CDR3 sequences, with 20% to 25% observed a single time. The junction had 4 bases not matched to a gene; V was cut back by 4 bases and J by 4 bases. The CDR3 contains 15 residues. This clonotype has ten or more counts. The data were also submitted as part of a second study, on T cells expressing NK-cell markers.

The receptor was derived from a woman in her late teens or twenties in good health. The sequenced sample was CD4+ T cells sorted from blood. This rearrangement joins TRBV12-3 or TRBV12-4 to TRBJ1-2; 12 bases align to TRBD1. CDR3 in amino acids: CASSYGTGGSYGYTF. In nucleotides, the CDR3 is TGTGCCAGCAGTTACGGGACAGGGGGCAGCTATGGCTACACCTTC.